This entry lists 21 T cell receptor beta chains sequenced from one sample in a study of Tregs in tolerant kidney transplant recipients. This table comes from immunoSEQ multiplex PCR, and its TCRdb copy is limited to in-frame clones, with some not included. The repertoire has some 66,000 clones, about nine tenths of them found once; the top ten carry 9.5% to 13%. The starting material was CD8+ T cells from blood, obtained before the transplant. All receptors come from a human donor who received a combined kidney and bone marrow transplant.

V gene TRBV19 combines with J gene TRBJ2-7, with unresolved D. The V gene lost 3 bases and the J gene lost 3 bases, with 9 bases spanning the gap. Germline loops: CDR1 LNHDA, CDR2 SQIVND (reference sequence). The CDR3 consists of 13 residues. In DNA, the CDR3 is TGTGCCAGTAGTATCGCCCAGTACTACGAGCAGTACTTC. Protein: CASSIAQYYEQYF.

V usage is TRBV7-2 and J usage is TRBJ2-7; the match to TRBD2 covers 8 bases. The CDR3 spans 14 residues. Germline CDR1 SGHTA, CDR2 FQGNSA. V shed 7 bases and J 5 bases; nucleotides not matched to a gene: 10. DNA for the CDR3: TGTGCCAGCACTCCACGGGGGGGCATGGACGAGCAGTACTTC. It specifies CASTPRGGMDEQYF.

A word on this clone: The junction departs from germline at one end; a sequencing error may be responsible. This chain uses TRBV28 with TRBJ1-4; 7 bases fit TRBD1. The CDR3 runs to 16 residues. Germline lookup yields CDR1 MDHEN and CDR2 SYDVKM. DNA for the CDR3: TGTGCCAGCAGCTTATTTTCGACAGGGAGAAATGAAAAACTGTTTTTT. It encodes CASSLFSTGRNEKLFF.

The genes are TRBV28 and TRBJ1-2; the D is unclear. There are 15 residues in the CDR3. V gave up 5 bases and J gave up 6 bases, with 19 bases separating them. Per the germline V gene, CDR1 is MDHEN and CDR2 is SYDVKM. The CDR3: CASSERRQIPDGYTF. In DNA, the CDR3 is TGTGCCAGCAGTGAAAGACGACAAATACCCGATGGCTACACCTTC.

The chain employs TRBV7-9 and TRBJ1-3; the match to TRBD1 covers 9 bases. This CDR3 region has 15 residues. Per germline, CDR1 SEHNR and CDR2 FQNEAQ (reference sequence). Germline trimming cut 5 bases from V and 2 bases from J; bases unmatched to any gene: 4. As DNA, the CDR3 is TGTGCCAGCAGCCCCACAGGGGGCACTGGAAACACCATATATTTT. It translates to CASSPTGGTGNTIYF.

The genes are TRBV5-6 and TRBJ2-1, with D maybe TRBD2 (6 bases). Trimming took off 4 bases at V and 4 bases at J, with 9 bases between the two ends. CDR3 length equals 13 residues. The germline V gene encodes CDR1 SGHDT and CDR2 YYEEEE. CDR3 sequence (DNA): TGTGCCAGCAGCACCGGGACTTACAATGAGCAGTTCTTC. Protein sequence: CASSTGTYNEQFF.

The chain carries TRBV7-3 and TRBJ2-1; D gene uncertain. Trimming removed 5 bases at V and 10 bases at J, with 12 bases between. There are 12 residues in the CDR3. Germline loops: CDR1 SGHTA, CDR2 FQGTGA. In DNA, the CDR3 is TGTGCCAGCAGCCTAGATGGCCTAGAGCAGTTCTTC. Its protein product is CASSLDGLEQFF. Full variable domain (missing parts from reference TRBV7-3 and TRBJ2-1): GAGVSQTPSNKVTEKGKYVELRCDPISGHTALYWYRQSLGQGPEFLIYFQGTGAADDSGLPNDRFFAVRPEGSVSTLKIQRTERGDSAVYLCASSLDGLEQFFGPGTRLTVL.

The V call is TRBV2, the J call TRBJ2-5; the D gene is possibly TRBD1 (5 bases). V was cut by 3 bases and J by 6 bases, with 17 bases left in between. The CDR3 length is 15 residues. Germline CDR1 and CDR2: SNHLY and FYNNEI. CDR3 residues: CASSDGAGLEKTQYF. The CDR3 nucleotides are TGTGCCAGCAGTGATGGGGCAGGGTTGGAAAAGACCCAGTACTTC.

The rearrangement uses TRBV6-1 and TRBJ2-7; D is undetermined. The CDR3 has 13 residues. Looked up from germline, CDR1 is MNHNS and CDR2 is SASEGT. The V end was cut by 1 base, the J end by 2 bases, with 6 bases between. The CDR3 DNA reads as TGTGCCAGCAGTGAAGGGAGAGCCTACGAGCAGTACTTC. It yields the protein CASSEGRAYEQYF.

As regards this clone: The sample carries other DNA sequences with the same CDR3. The rearrangement links TRBV4-1 to TRBJ1-1; perhaps TRBD1 as D (6 bases). The V gene's germline CDR1 is MGHRA and CDR2 YSYEKL. V dropped 2 bases and J dropped 5 bases, with 12 bases sitting between them. This CDR3 spans 14 amino acids. The CDR3 sequence is CASSQKGGGTEAFF. The CDR3 region has the DNA TGCGCCAGCAGCCAAAAGGGAGGGGGTACTGAAGCTTTCTTT.

This chain joins TRBV4-2 and TRBJ2-7; 10 nucleotides match TRBD2. CDR1 and CDR2 (germline): LGHNA, YNFKEQ. CDR3 length equals 16 residues. Germline trimming cut 1 base from V and 3 bases from J; bases unmatched to any gene: 6. CDR3 coding DNA: TGTGCCAGCAGCCAAGGAACTAGCGGGGATAACTACGAGCAGTACTTC. Translating it yields CASSQGTSGDNYEQYF.

The chain has TRBV7-9 and TRBJ1-2; weak D call: TRBD1 (5 bases). This CDR3 contains 12 residues. Trimming took off 3 bases at V and 4 bases at J, with 6 bases between the two ends. Germline V lookup: CDR1 SEHNR, CDR2 FQNEAQ (reference sequence). The DNA of the CDR3 is TGTGCCAGCAGCTTGACAGCCTATGGCTACACCTTC. Translating it yields CASSLTAYGYTF.

This chain links TRBV6-5 with TRBJ2-5; 8 bases are a match to TRBD1. V was clipped by 6 bases and J by 5 bases; unmatched bases: 11. The CDR3 is made up of 15 amino acids. Germline V gene lookup returns CDR1 MNHEY and CDR2 SVGAGI. CDR3 sequence (DNA): TGTGCCAGCAGACCTCTGACAGGGGTTGAGGAGACCCAGTACTTC. It specifies CASRPLTGVEETQYF.

The chain carries TRBV28 and TRBJ2-1; 11 nucleotides agree with TRBD1. V was pared by 2 bases and J by 6 bases, with 6 bases of the junction left unmatched. The CDR3 totals 16 residues. From germline, CDR1 is MDHEN and CDR2 SYDVKM. The CDR3 coding sequence is TGTGCCAGCAGTTTAACCGGGACAGGGGGTGGCAATGAGCAGTTCTTC. Protein product: CASSLTGTGGGNEQFF.

As DNA, the CDR3 is TGTGCCAGCAGCTTAGGTACGGGAAGCTACGAGCAGTACTTC. This translates into CASSLGTGSYEQYF. The chain links TRBV11-2 to TRBJ2-7, with D possibly being TRBD2 (5 bases). Germline lookup yields CDR1 SGHAT and CDR2 FQNNGV. The CDR3 has 14 residues. With 1 base removed from V and 3 bases from J, the gap between germline ends came to 10 bases.

This chain connects TRBV7-2 to TRBJ1-2; D call uncertain. The CDR3 is 13 amino acids. The germline CDR1 and CDR2 sequences are SGHTA and FQGNSA. The V gene lost 6 bases and the J gene lost 6 bases, with 14 bases spanning the gap. CDR3 region: CASSSTSIDGYTF. Written as DNA, the CDR3 is TGTGCCAGCAGTTCCACTTCGATAGATGGCTACACCTTC.

The chain has TRBV7-8 and TRBJ1-2; no definite D call. CDR1 SGHVS and CDR2 FQNEAQ come from the germline V gene. V lost 2 bases, J lost 6 bases, and 13 bases lay in between. The CDR3 runs to 14 residues. The CDR3: CASSLYGSRDGYTF. CDR3 DNA sequence: TGTGCCAGCAGCTTATATGGGAGTCGGGATGGCTACACCTTC. The whole variable domain, filled in from reference TRBV7-8 and TRBJ1-2, reads GAGVSQSPRYKVAKRGQDVALRCDPISGHVSLFWYQQALGQGPEFLTYFQNEAQLDKSGLPSDRFFAERPEGSVSTLKIQRTQQEDSAVYLCASSLYGSRDGYTFGSGTRLTVV.

The J gene is TRBJ2-7, the V gene TRBV7-2; tentative D call: TRBD2 (5 bases). Per germline, CDR1 SGHTA and CDR2 FQGNSA. CDR3 length equals 15 residues. The V end lost 2 bases, the J end lost 5 bases, and 16 bases lay between the germline ends. The CDR3 nucleotides are TGTGCCAGCAGCTTACTCCTGGGTGAGGGTAACGAGCAGTACTTC. Its protein is CASSLLLGEGNEQYF.

The V gene is TRBV7-9, the J gene TRBJ1-1, with TRBD1 as a possible D gene (6 bases). Germline lookup yields CDR1 SEHNR and CDR2 FQNEAQ (reference sequence). The CDR3 has 13 residues. V lost 3 bases, J lost 3 bases, and 8 bases lay in between. CDR3 nucleotides: TGTGCCAGCAGCTTCAGGGGATACACTGAAGCTTTCTTT. Its translation is CASSFRGYTEAFF.

V and J are TRBV9 and TRBJ2-3; 9 bases agree with TRBD2. The CDR3 is 15 amino acids. Trimming took 3 bases from V and 6 from J; bases not matched to a gene: 8. Germline assignment: CDR1 SGDLS and CDR2 YYNGEE. CDR3 sequence reads: CASSEGTSPADTQYF. The CDR3 coding sequence is TGTGCCAGCAGCGAGGGGACTAGCCCTGCGGATACGCAGTATTTT.

This chain joins TRBV27 and TRBJ2-3, with D perhaps TRBD2 (6 bases). The germline V gene encodes CDR1 MNHEY and CDR2 SMNVEV (reference sequence). V dropped 2 bases and J dropped 0 bases, with 9 bases sitting between them. The CDR3 totals 15 residues. Written as DNA, the CDR3 is TGTGCCAGCAGTTTAGCGGGGTGGAGCACAGATACGCAGTATTTT. The encoded protein is CASSLAGWSTDTQYF.